The source of this TCR beta chain is a study of blood T cell repertoires in COVID-19. Turning to the study itself: There were acute and convalescent COVID-19 samples, and they came from the United States, Italy and Spain. Sample material is recorded as cDNA or gDNA derived from T cells, B-cell-depleted T cells, or PBMCs.

Trimming removed 2 bases from V and 4 bases from J, with 8 bases in between. This CDR3 is built from 14 residues. CDR1 is SGHAT, CDR2 FQNNGV, per germline. The table came from immunoSEQ multiplex PCR; TCRdb's copy has only in-frame clones and leaves some out. This sample carries about 120,000 clones, over 70% of them seen once, and the ten largest clones take 25% to 30%. V gene TRBV11-2 combines with J gene TRBJ2-2; D remains unclear. The source of this sequence is a woman aged 70 to 79 with acute or convalescent COVID-19. Sequenced input: peripheral blood. CDR3 bases: TGTGCCAGCAGCTTACGTCGCGGCACCGGGGAGCTGTTTTTT. Protein product: CASSLRRGTGELFF.